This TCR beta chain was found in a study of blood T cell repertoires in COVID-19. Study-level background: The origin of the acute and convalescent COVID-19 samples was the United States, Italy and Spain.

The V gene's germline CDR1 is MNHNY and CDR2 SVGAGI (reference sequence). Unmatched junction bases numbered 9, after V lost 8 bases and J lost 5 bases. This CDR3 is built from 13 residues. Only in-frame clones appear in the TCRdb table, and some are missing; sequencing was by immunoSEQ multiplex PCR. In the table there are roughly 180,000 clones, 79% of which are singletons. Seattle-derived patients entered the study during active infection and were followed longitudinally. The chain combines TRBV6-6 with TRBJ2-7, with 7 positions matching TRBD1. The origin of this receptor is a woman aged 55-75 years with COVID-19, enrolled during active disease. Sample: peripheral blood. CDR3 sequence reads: CASSLDRVHEQYF. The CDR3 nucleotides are TGTGCCAGCTCCCTCGACAGGGTCCACGAGCAGTACTTC.